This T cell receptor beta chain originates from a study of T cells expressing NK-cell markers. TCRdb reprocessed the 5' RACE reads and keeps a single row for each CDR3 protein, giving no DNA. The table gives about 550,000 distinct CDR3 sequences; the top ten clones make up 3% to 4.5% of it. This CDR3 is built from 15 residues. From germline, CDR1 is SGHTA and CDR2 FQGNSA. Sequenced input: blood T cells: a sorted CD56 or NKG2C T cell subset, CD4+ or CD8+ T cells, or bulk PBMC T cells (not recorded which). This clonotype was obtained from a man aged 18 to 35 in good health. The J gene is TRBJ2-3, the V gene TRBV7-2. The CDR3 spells CASSSATAYTDTQYF.